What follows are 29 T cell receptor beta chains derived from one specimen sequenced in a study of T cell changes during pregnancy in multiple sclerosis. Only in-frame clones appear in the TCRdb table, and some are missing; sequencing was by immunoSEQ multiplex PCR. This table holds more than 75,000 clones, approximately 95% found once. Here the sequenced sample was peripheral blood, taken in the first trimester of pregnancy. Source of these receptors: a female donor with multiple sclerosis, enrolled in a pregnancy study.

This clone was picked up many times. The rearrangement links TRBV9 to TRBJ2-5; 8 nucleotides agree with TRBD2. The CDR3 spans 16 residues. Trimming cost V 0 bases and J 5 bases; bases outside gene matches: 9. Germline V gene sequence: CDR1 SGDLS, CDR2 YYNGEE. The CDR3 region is CASSVGNGGALETQYF. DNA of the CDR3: TGTGCCAGCAGCGTAGGAAACGGGGGGGCCTTGGAGACCCAGTACTTC.

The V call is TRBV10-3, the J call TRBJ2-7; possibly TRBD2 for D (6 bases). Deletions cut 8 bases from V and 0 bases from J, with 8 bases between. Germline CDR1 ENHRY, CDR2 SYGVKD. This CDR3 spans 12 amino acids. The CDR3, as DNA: TGTGCCATCCGGGGGAGCTCCTACGAGCAGTACTTC. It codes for CAIRGSSYEQYF.

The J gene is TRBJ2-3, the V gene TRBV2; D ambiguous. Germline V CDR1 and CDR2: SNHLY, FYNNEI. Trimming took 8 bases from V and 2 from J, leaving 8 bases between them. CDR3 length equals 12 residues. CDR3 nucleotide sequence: TGTGCCAGCCTCCTAATCACAGATACGCAGTATTTT. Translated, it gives CASLLITDTQYF.

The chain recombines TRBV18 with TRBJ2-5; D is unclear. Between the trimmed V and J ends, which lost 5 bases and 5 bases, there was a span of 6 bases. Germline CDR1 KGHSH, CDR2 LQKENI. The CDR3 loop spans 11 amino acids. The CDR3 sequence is CASSKAETQYF. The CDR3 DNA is TGTGCCAGCTCAAAAGCGGAGACCCAGTACTTC.

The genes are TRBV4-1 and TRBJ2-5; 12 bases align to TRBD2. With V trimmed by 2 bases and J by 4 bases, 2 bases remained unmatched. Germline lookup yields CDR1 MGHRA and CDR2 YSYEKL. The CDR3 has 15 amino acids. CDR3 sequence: CASSQSGLAGETQYF. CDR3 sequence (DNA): TGCGCCAGCAGCCAATCGGGACTAGCGGGAGAGACCCAGTACTTC.

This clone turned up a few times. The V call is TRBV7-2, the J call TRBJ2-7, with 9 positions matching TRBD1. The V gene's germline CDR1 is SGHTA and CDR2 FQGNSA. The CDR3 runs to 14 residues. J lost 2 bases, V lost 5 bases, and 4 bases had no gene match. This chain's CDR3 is CASSPRTGAYEQYF. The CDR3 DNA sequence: TGTGCCAGCAGCCCCCGGACAGGGGCCTACGAGCAGTACTTC. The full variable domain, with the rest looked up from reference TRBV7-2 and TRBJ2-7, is GAGVSQSPSNKVTEKGKDVELRCDPISGHTALYWYRQSLGQGLEFLIYFQGNSAPDKSGLPSDRFSAERTGGSVSTLTIQRTQQEDSAVYLCASSPRTGAYEQYFGPGTRLTVT.

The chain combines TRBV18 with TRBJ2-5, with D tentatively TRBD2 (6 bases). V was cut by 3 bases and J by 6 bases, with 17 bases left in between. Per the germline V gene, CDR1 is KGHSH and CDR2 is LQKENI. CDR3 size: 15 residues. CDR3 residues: CASSPVGGETKTQYF. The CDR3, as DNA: TGTGCCAGCTCACCTGTGGGCGGGGAGACGAAGACCCAGTACTTC.

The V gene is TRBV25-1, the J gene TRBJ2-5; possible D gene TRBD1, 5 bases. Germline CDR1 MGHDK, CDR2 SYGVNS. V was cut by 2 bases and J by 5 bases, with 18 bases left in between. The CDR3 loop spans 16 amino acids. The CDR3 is CASSEKRNLKGETQYF. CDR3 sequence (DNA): TGTGCCAGCAGTGAAAAGAGGAACCTAAAGGGGGAGACCCAGTACTTC.

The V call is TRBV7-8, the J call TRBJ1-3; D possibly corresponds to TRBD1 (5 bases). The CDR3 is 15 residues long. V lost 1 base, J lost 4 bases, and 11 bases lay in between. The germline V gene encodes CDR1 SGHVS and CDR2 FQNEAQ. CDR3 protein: CASSLGGGAGNTIYF. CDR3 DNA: TGTGCCAGCAGCTTAGGTGGCGGGGCAGGAAACACCATATATTTT.

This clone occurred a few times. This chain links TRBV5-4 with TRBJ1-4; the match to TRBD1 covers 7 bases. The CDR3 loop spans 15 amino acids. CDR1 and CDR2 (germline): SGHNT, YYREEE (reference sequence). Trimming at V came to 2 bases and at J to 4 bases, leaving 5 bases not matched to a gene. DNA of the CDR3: TGTGCCAGCAGCTTACGGACAGGTGTTAATGAAAAACTGTTTTTT. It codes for CASSLRTGVNEKLFF.

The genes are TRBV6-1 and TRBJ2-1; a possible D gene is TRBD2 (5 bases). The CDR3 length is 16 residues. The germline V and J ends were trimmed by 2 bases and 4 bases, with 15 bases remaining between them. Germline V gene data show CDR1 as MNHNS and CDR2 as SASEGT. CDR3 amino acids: CASSEWAEGTYNEQFF. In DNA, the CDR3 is TGTGCCAGCAGTGAATGGGCAGAGGGCACTTACAATGAGCAGTTCTTC.

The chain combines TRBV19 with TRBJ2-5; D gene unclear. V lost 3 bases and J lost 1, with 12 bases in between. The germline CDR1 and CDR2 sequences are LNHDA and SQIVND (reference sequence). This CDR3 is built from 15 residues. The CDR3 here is CASSIRSGPQETQYF. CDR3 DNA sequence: TGTGCCAGTAGTATCCGGTCAGGCCCCCAAGAGACCCAGTACTTC.

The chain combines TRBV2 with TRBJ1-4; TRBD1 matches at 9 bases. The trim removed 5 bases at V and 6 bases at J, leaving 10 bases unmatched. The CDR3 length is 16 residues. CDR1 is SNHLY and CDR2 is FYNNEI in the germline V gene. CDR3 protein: CASSTGSRTGDEKLFF. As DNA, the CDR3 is TGTGCCAGCAGTACAGGGTCCAGGACAGGGGATGAAAAACTGTTTTTT.

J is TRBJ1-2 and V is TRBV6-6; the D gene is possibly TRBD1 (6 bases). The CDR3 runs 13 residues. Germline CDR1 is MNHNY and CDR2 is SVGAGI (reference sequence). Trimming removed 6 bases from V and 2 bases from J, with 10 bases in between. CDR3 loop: CASSQDRNYGYTF. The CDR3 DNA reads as TGTGCCAGCAGCCAAGACAGGAACTATGGCTACACCTTC.

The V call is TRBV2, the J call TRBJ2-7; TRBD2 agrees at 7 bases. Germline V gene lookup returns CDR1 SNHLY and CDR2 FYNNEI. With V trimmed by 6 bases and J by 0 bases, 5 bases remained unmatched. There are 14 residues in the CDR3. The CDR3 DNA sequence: TGTGCCAGCAGCCTCACTAGCGCCTCCTACGAGCAGTACTTC. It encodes CASSLTSASYEQYF.

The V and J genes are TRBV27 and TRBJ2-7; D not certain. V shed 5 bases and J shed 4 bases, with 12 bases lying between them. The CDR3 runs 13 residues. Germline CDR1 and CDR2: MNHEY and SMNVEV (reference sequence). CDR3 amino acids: CASSNLLSYEQYF. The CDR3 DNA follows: TGTGCCAGCAGTAATCTATTAAGTTACGAGCAGTACTTC.

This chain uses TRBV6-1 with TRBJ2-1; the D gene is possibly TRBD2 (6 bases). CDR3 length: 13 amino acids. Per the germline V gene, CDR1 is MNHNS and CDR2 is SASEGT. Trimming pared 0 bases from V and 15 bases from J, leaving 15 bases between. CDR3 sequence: CASSEAPHGSRFF. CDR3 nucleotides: TGTGCCAGCAGTGAAGCCCCCCACGGGAGCAGGTTCTTC.

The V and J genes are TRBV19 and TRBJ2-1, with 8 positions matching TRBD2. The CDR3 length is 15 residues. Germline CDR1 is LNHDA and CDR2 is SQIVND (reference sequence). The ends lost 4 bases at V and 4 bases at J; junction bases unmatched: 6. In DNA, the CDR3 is TGTGCCAGTAGTACGGGCGGGGGGCTATACAATGAGCAGTTCTTC. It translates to CASSTGGGLYNEQFF.

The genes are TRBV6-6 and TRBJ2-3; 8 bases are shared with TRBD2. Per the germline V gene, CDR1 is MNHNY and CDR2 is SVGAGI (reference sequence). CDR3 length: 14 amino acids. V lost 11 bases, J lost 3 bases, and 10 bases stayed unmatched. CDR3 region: CAGPEGGRTDTQYF. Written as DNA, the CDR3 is TGTGCCGGCCCCGAGGGCGGGAGGACAGATACGCAGTATTTT.

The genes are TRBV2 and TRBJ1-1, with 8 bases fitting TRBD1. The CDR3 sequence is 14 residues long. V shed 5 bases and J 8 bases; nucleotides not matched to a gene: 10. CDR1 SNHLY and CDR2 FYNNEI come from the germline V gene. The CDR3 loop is CASSTGTGVGEAFF. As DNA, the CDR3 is TGTGCCAGCAGTACCGGGACAGGAGTCGGGGAAGCTTTCTTT.

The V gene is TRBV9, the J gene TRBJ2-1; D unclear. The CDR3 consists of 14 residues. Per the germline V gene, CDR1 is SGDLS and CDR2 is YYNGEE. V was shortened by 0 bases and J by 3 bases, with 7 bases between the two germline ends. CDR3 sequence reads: CASSVVGDYNEQFF. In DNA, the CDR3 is TGTGCCAGCAGCGTAGTGGGCGACTACAATGAGCAGTTCTTC.

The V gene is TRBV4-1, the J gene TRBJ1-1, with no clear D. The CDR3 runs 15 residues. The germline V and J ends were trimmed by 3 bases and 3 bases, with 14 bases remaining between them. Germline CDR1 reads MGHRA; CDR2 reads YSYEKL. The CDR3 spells CASSHPPGAYTEAFF. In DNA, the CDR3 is TGCGCCAGCAGCCATCCCCCCGGAGCTTACACTGAAGCTTTCTTT.

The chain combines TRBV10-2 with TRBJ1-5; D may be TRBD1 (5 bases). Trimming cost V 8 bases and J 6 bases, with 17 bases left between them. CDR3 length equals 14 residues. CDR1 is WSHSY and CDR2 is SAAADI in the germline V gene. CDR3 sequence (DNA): TGCGCCAGCGGGGGATGGGGGGTGAGTCAGCCCCAGCATTTT. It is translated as CASGGWGVSQPQHF.

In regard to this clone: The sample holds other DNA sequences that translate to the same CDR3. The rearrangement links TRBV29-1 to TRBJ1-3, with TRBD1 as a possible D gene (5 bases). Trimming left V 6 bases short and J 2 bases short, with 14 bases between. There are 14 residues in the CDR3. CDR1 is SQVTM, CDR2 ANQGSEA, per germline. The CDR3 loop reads CSVPAGGAGNTIYF. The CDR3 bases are TGCAGCGTCCCCGCTGGGGGGGCTGGAAACACCATATATTTT.

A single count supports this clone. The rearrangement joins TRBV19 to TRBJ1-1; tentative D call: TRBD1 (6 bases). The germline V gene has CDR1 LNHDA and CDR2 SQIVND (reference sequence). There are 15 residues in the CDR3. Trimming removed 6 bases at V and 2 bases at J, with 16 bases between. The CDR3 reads CASRRQDPGNTEAFF. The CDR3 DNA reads TGTGCCAGTAGGAGACAGGACCCTGGAAACACTGAAGCTTTCTTT. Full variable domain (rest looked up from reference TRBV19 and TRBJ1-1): DGGITQSPKYLFRKEGQNVTLSCEQNLNHDAMYWYRQDPGQGLRLIYYSQIVNDFQKGDIAEGYSVSREKKESFPLTVTSAQKNPTAFYLCASRRQDPGNTEAFFGQGTRLTVV.

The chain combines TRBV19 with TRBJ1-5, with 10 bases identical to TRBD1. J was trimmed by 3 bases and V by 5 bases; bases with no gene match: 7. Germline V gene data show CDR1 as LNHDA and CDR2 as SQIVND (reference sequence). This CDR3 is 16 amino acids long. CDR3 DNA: TGTGCCAGTAGTGACCGGGACAGGGGCTACAATCAGCCCCAGCATTTT. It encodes CASSDRDRGYNQPQHF.

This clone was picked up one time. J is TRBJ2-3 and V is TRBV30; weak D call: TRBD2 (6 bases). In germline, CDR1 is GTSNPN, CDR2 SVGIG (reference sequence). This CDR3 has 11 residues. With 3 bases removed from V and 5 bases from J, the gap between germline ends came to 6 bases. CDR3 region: CAWSGRDTQYF. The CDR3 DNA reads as TGTGCCTGGAGCGGGAGAGATACGCAGTATTTT.

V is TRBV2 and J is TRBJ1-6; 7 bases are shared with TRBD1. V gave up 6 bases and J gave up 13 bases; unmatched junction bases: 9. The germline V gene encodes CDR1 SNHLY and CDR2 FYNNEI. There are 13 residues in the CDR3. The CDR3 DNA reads TGTGCCAGCAGGGGACAGACAGGGAAGCCCCTCCACTTT. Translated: CASRGQTGKPLHF.

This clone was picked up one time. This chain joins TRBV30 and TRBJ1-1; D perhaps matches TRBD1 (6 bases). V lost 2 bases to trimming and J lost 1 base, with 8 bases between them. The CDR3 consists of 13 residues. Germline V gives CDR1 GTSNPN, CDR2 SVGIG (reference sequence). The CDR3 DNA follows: TGTGCCTGGAGTCCGACAGGGAACACTGAAGCTTTCTTT. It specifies CAWSPTGNTEAFF. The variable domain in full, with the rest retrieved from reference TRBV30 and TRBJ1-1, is SQTIHQWPATLVQPVGSPLSLECTVEGTSNPNLYWYRQAAGRGLQLLFYSVGIGQISSEVPQNLSASRPQDRQFILSSKKLLLSDSGFYLCAWSPTGNTEAFFGQGTRLTVV.